One sample yielded the 29 T cell receptor beta chains listed below, sequenced in a study of blood T cell repertoires in COVID-19. TCRdb keeps only in-frame clones here, not all; method: immunoSEQ multiplex PCR. Here the sample spans 100,000 or so clones, roughly nine tenths being singletons. The sequencing input was peripheral blood. These receptors were taken from a man between 60 and 75 years old with acute or convalescent COVID-19.

The gene calls are TRBV5-1 and TRBJ2-3, with TRBD2 identical over 8 bases. With 0 bases clipped from V and 8 bases from J, the junction kept 11 bases outside the gene matches. Germline loops: CDR1 SGHRS, CDR2 YFSETQ. The CDR3 is 16 residues long. The CDR3 DNA follows: TGCGCCAGCAGCTTGGTGGACTTACCCGGGGGGGGTACGCAGTATTTT. Protein: CASSLVDLPGGGTQYF.

This chain connects TRBV3-1 (or the pseudogene TRBV3-2) to TRBJ1-4; 7 bases align to TRBD1. After removal of 3 bases from V and 8 bases from J, the junction contained 9 bases not matched to a gene. Germline CDR1 is LGHDT and CDR2 is YNNKEL (reference sequence). The CDR3 contains 15 residues. CDR3 sequence: CASSQSTGLGEKLFF. Written as DNA, the CDR3 is TGTGCCAGCAGCCAGTCGACAGGGTTGGGGGAAAAACTGTTTTTT.

The chain carries TRBV2 and TRBJ2-5, with 10 bases identical to TRBD1. Germline values: CDR1 SNHLY, CDR2 FYNNEI. The trim removed 7 bases at V and 3 bases at J, leaving 11 bases unmatched. CDR3 length: 16 amino acids. The CDR3 coding sequence is TGTGCCAGCATATTGATGACAGGGGGCGGGAAAGAGACCCAGTACTTC. It yields the protein CASILMTGGGKETQYF.

The chain recombines TRBV7-3 with TRBJ1-2; D is perhaps TRBD1 (5 bases). Germline CDR1 reads SGHTA; CDR2 reads FQGTGA. The V gene lost 5 bases and the J gene lost 7 bases, with 17 bases spanning the gap. The CDR3 has 14 amino acids. The CDR3 DNA sequence: TGTGCCAGCAGCCCAGGACCCGGGGGTGGTGGCTACACCTTC. It codes for CASSPGPGGGGYTF.

V is TRBV10-1 and J is TRBJ2-2; D ambiguous. Germline-derived CDR1 and CDR2 are WNHNN and SYGVQD (reference sequence). With 7 bases removed from V and 4 bases from J, the gap between germline ends came to 10 bases. The CDR3 has 13 amino acids. The CDR3 region is CASTTGPTGELFF. The CDR3 nucleotides are TGCGCCAGCACTACGGGTCCCACCGGGGAGCTGTTTTTT.

The V gene is TRBV5-4, the J gene TRBJ2-1, with 10 bases matching TRBD2. CDR1 is SGHNT and CDR2 is YYREEE in the germline V gene (reference sequence). The CDR3 totals 16 residues. With V trimmed by 1 base and J by 4 bases, 5 bases remained unmatched. In nucleotides, the CDR3 is TGTGCCAGCAGCTTGCCGCTAGCGGGAGCTTACAATGAGCAGTTCTTC. It is translated as CASSLPLAGAYNEQFF.

The V and J genes are TRBV27 and TRBJ2-2, with TRBD2 identical over 14 bases. The CDR3 runs 17 residues. The trim removed 5 bases at V and 3 bases at J, leaving 5 bases unmatched. CDR1 is MNHEY, CDR2 SMNVEV, per germline (reference sequence). The CDR3 is CASSTTSGRAYTGELFF. In nucleotides, the CDR3 is TGTGCCAGCAGTACGACTAGCGGGAGGGCCTACACCGGGGAGCTGTTTTTT.

The chain is built from TRBV5-6 and TRBJ2-1; TRBD2 matches 9 bases. V gave up 2 bases and J gave up 4 bases; unmatched junction bases: 10. Germline assignment: CDR1 SGHDT and CDR2 YYEEEE. This CDR3 has 17 amino acids. CDR3 sequence (DNA): TGTGCCAGCAGCTTTACCGGGGGACTAGCATTATACAATGAGCAGTTCTTC. This codes for CASSFTGGLALYNEQFF.

V gene TRBV6-5 combines with J gene TRBJ2-3; D unresolved. The V end lost 5 bases, the J end lost 1 base, and 10 bases lay between the germline ends. The CDR3 is made up of 14 amino acids. CDR1 is MNHEY, CDR2 SVGAGI, per germline. CDR3: CASSQQVGTDTQYF. In DNA, the CDR3 is TGTGCCAGCAGTCAGCAGGTGGGCACAGATACGCAGTATTTT.

This sequence joins TRBV13 and TRBJ2-1, with D perhaps TRBD2 (6 bases). This CDR3 spans 15 amino acids. Trimming took off 2 bases at V and 7 bases at J, with 15 bases between the two ends. Germline V gene data show CDR1 as PRHDT and CDR2 as FYEKMQ (reference sequence). CDR3 amino acids: CASSLRDSRDNEQFF. Written as DNA, the CDR3 is TGTGCCAGCAGCTTAAGGGACTCCCGAGATAATGAGCAGTTCTTC.

The chain combines TRBV3-1 (or the pseudogene TRBV3-2) with TRBJ2-1; no clear D gene. The CDR3 loop spans 12 amino acids. The V gene lost 0 bases and the J gene lost 9 bases, with 6 bases spanning the gap. From germline, CDR1 is LGHDT and CDR2 YNNKEL (reference sequence). CDR3 DNA sequence: TGTGCCAGCAGCCAAGACTCCGGTGAGCAGTTCTTC. Translating gives CASSQDSGEQFF.

The CDR3 nucleotides read TGTGCCAGCAGCAACAGGGTAGGCACTGAAGCTTTCTTT. Its translation: CASSNRVGTEAFF. This chain uses TRBV21-1 with TRBJ1-1; the DNA was not compared with TRBD1, the D call given in the table. TRBV21-1 is termed a pseudogene. CDR3 length equals 13 residues.

The chain recombines TRBV28 with TRBJ1-2; D gene ambiguous. Deletions cut 5 bases from V and 2 bases from J, with 6 bases between. CDR3 length: 12 amino acids. CDR1 MDHEN and CDR2 SYDVKM come from the germline V gene. CDR3 DNA: TGTGCCAGCAGTCCCCAAAACTATGGCTACACCTTC. Amino acids: CASSPQNYGYTF.

Only one count was recorded for this clone. J is TRBJ2-7 and V is TRBV28; 10 bases are shared with TRBD2. Germline assignment: CDR1 MDHEN and CDR2 SYDVKM. Germline trimming cut 6 bases from V and 4 bases from J; bases unmatched to any gene: 3. CDR3 size: 13 residues. The CDR3 protein is CASRAGGFYEQYF. CDR3 in DNA: TGTGCCAGCAGAGCGGGAGGGTTTTACGAGCAGTACTTC. Together with reference TRBV28 and TRBJ2-7, the CDR3 gives the full variable domain: DVKVTQSSRYLVKRTGEKVFLECVQDMDHENMFWYRQDPGLGLRLIYFSYDVKMKEKGDIPEGYSVSREKKERFSLILESASTNQTSMYLCASRAGGFYEQYFGPGTRLTVT.

The rearrangement links TRBV6-1 to TRBJ1-5; 10 nucleotides align to TRBD1. The J segment lost 9 bases and the V segment lost 1 base, leaving 6 bases of the junction unmatched. Germline V CDR1 and CDR2: MNHNS, SASEGT. The CDR3 sequence is 15 residues long. The DNA for the CDR3 is TGTGCCAGCAGTGAAGGGACAGGGGGAGGACTGCCCCAGCATTTT. It yields the protein CASSEGTGGGLPQHF.

This sequence joins TRBV2 and TRBJ1-4; 10 bases match TRBD1. The CDR3 consists of 14 residues. Germline CDR1 is SNHLY and CDR2 is FYNNEI. V dropped 7 bases and J dropped 7; count of bases not matched to a gene: 6. The chain's CDR3 is CASNTGTGVEKLFF. CDR3 sequence (DNA): TGTGCCAGCAACACCGGGACAGGGGTTGAAAAACTGTTTTTT.

This chain connects TRBV19 to TRBJ1-5; D is undetermined. With 10 bases removed from V and 0 bases from J, the gap between germline ends came to 10 bases. Germline CDR1 and CDR2: LNHDA and SQIVND (reference sequence). This CDR3 comprises 13 residues. The CDR3 spells CATDNYSNQPQHF. CDR3 DNA sequence: TGTGCCACCGATAACTATAGCAATCAGCCCCAGCATTTT.

V and J are TRBV9 and TRBJ2-4; 9 bases match TRBD1. With 4 bases clipped from V and 1 base from J, the junction kept 9 bases outside the gene matches. This CDR3 has 17 amino acids. Germline V gives CDR1 SGDLS, CDR2 YYNGEE. Here the CDR3 DNA reads TGTGCCAGCAGCTTTACGGACAGGGGAGCTGCCAAAAACATTCAGTACTTC. Translating it yields CASSFTDRGAAKNIQYF.

The chain recombines TRBV10-1 with TRBJ2-7; TRBD1 agrees at 7 bases. V lost 3 bases to trimming and J lost 4 bases; unmatched junction nucleotides: 3. The germline V gene has CDR1 WNHNN and CDR2 SYGVQD (reference sequence). The CDR3 runs to 13 residues. CDR3 DNA sequence: TGCGCCAGCAGTGAAAACAGGGGATACGAGCAGTACTTC. This translates into CASSENRGYEQYF.

This clone was picked up one time. The rearrangement links TRBV7-9 to TRBJ1-1, with D possibly being TRBD1 (6 bases). The CDR3 has 14 amino acids. Germline loops: CDR1 SEHNR, CDR2 FQNEAQ (reference sequence). V lost 4 bases, J lost 4 bases, and 13 bases lay in between. Written as DNA, the CDR3 is TGTGCCAGCAGCTCCGGCCACAGGGCCACTGAAGCTTTCTTT. Its translation is CASSSGHRATEAFF.

The rearrangement joins TRBV29-1 to TRBJ1-5; 7 nucleotides agree with TRBD1. CDR1 SQVTM and CDR2 ANQGSEA come from the germline V gene. The J segment lost 4 bases and the V segment lost 6 bases, leaving 6 bases of the junction unmatched. The CDR3 contains 13 residues. CDR3 loop: CSVTSTGNQPQHF. CDR3 DNA: TGCAGCGTCACCTCGACAGGGAATCAGCCCCAGCATTTT. Full variable domain (missing parts from reference TRBV29-1 and TRBJ1-5): SAVISQKPSRDICQRGTSLTIQCQVDSQVTMMFWYRQQPGQSLTLIATANQGSEATYESGFVIDKFPISRPNLTFSTLTVSNMSPEDSSIYLCSVTSTGNQPQHFGDGTRLSIL.

In DNA, the CDR3 is TGTGCCAGCAGTTCCTTGACAGGGACGACCGAGCAGTACTTC. Amino acids: CASSSLTGTTEQYF. The chain combines TRBV6-5 with TRBJ2-7; 7 nucleotides align to TRBD1. V was pared by 4 bases and J by 6 bases, with 9 bases of the junction left unmatched. The CDR3 runs 14 residues. The germline V gene has CDR1 MNHEY and CDR2 SVGAGI.

The chain couples TRBV10-2 to TRBJ2-1, with TRBD1 matching over 7 bases. CDR3 length: 16 amino acids. From germline, CDR1 is WSHSY and CDR2 SAAADI. Germline trimming cut 3 bases from V and 3 bases from J; bases unmatched to any gene: 8. The CDR3 region is CASSETGQRYYNEQFF. In DNA, the CDR3 is TGCGCCAGCAGTGAAACGGGACAGAGATACTACAATGAGCAGTTCTTC.

The chain employs TRBV2 and TRBJ1-4; no clear D gene. Between the trimmed V and J ends, which lost 1 base and 5 bases, there was a span of 11 bases. Germline V lookup: CDR1 SNHLY, CDR2 FYNNEI. The CDR3 length is 15 residues. The CDR3: CASSEEAALNEKLFF. The CDR3 coding sequence is TGTGCCAGCAGTGAAGAGGCGGCGCTAAATGAAAAACTGTTTTTT. The whole variable domain, filled in from reference TRBV2 and TRBJ1-4, reads EPEVTQTPSHQVTQMGQEVILRCVPISNHLYFYWYRQILGQKVEFLVSFYNNEISEKSEIFDDQFSVERPDGSNFTLKIRSTKLEDSAMYFCASSEEAALNEKLFFGSGTQLSVL.

This chain uses TRBV29-1 with TRBJ1-3, with a possible D match to TRBD1 (6 bases). Germline CDR1 SQVTM, CDR2 ANQGSEA. The germline V and J ends were trimmed by 4 bases and 4 bases, with 17 bases remaining between them. The CDR3 covers 15 residues. This chain's CDR3 is CSVGYGGANGNTIYF. CDR3 in DNA: TGCAGCGTTGGGTATGGGGGGGCAAACGGAAACACCATATATTTT.

V gene TRBV6-6 combines with J gene TRBJ1-3; D is ambiguous. CDR3 length: 15 residues. Trimming shortened V by 5 bases and J by 2 bases, and 13 bases separated the two germline ends. Germline CDR1 MNHNY, CDR2 SVGAGI (reference sequence). The CDR3 here is CASSLYNPPGNTIYF. The CDR3 bases are TGTGCCAGCAGTCTGTACAACCCCCCTGGAAACACCATATATTTT.

The chain has TRBV6-1 and TRBJ1-5; D is unclear. This CDR3 has 13 amino acids. The ends were cut back, 1 base at V and 5 bases at J, with 6 bases in the middle. Germline-derived CDR1 and CDR2 are MNHNS and SASEGT. In nucleotides, the CDR3 is TGTGCCAGCAGTGAAGAGACACATCAGCCCCAGCATTTT. This encodes CASSEETHQPQHF.

The genes are TRBV6-5 and TRBJ2-5, with D possibly being TRBD2 (6 bases). Trimming pared 8 bases from V and 1 base from J, leaving 11 bases between. The CDR3 runs 13 residues. Germline CDR1 is MNHEY and CDR2 is SVGAGI. The CDR3 here is CASSAGLQETQYF. The CDR3 DNA is TGTGCCAGCTCTGCGGGACTCCAAGAGACCCAGTACTTC.

J is TRBJ2-7 and V is TRBV5-4; D might be TRBD2 (5 bases). With 4 bases removed from V and 4 bases from J, the gap between germline ends came to 12 bases. The CDR3 consists of 13 residues. Germline V lookup: CDR1 SGHNT, CDR2 YYREEE (reference sequence). CDR3 region: CASSLERGYEQYV. Here the CDR3 DNA reads TGTGCCAGCAGCCTCGAGCGCGGGTACGAGCAGTACGTC.